This T cell receptor (beta chain) was sequenced for a study of early T cells in non-severe SARS-CoV-2 infection (dated by TCRdb to the early 2020s). Background for the entire study: TCR sequencing used bulk RNA from unsorted whole blood, so alpha and beta chains could not be paired.

This clonotype was seen many times. The specificity of this receptor is unknown. At one of its ends the junction is not consistent with the germline gene, which may arise from a read error. Study-wide findings and limitations: VDJdb matching was skewed toward anti-spike CD8 responses, so virus-specific expansions were likely underestimated and private and CD4 specificities were missed.

Set within a cohort of healthcare workers in London, UK, this nested case-control study involved weekly PCR testing of nasopharyngeal swabs along with blood sampling. Healthcare workers were recruited during the week of the UK lockdown, between 23 and 31 March 2020, and followed weekly for up to roughly 15 weeks. The method behind the library was 5' RACE. Sequenced on a NextSeq 500. To correct for sequencing error and PCR bias, the TCR library protocol tagged individual cDNA molecules with unique molecular identifiers. Sequencing covered both TCR alpha and beta chains, and within each sample the abundances of alpha and beta sequences were tightly co-correlated. Per the source publication's procedure: Decombinator V4 was used to annotate the V gene, J gene and CDR3 of the TCR sequences. TCRs were defined as expanded if a significant change between any two time points was detected under a Poisson model with p below 0.0001. TCR abundances were normalised to the total number of TCRs sequenced per sample and expressed as counts per million. VDJdb, accessed 1 November 2021, was searched for CMV, EBV and SARS-CoV-2 annotated TCRs, with TCRs annotated for multiple antigens excluded. Using fastp trimming at Q25 and MiXCR clonotype assembly, TCRdb reanalyzed the public sequencing data and kept in-frame beta chains. One record per CDR3 amino acid sequence lists the most common genes and DNA. These V and J calls rely on TCRdb rather than the paper's analysis. The sample profile shows roughly 41,000 distinct CDR3 sequences; 4.5% to 7% of them were found once. The top ten hold around a quarter of the sample.

The TCR originated in an adult who was a healthcare worker with PCR-confirmed SARS-CoV-2 infection or an uninfected control (not recorded which). What was sequenced was whole blood.

The sequenced DNA: TGTACCAGCAGCTTAACGGTGGGTGCCTATGGCTACACCTTC. It codes for CTSSLTVGAYGYTF. Here the chain combines TRBV11-2 and TRBJ1-2; the D gene cannot be named for sure. The CDR3 contains 14 residues, cysteine and phenylalanine counted. The sequence is cut down to CDR3 DNA, 42 bases in frame from base 1. In the germline V gene, CDR1 corresponds to SGHAT and CDR2 to FQNNGV.